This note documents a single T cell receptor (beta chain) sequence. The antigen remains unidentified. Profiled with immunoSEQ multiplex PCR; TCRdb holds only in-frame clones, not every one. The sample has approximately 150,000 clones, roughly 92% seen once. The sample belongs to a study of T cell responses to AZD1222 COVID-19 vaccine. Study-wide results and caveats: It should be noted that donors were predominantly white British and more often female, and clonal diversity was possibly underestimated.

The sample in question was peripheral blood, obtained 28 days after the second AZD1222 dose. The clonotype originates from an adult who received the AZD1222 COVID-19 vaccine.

The CDR3 loop is CASSYGTDEQFF. As DNA, the CDR3 is TGTGCCAGCAGCTATGGGACCGATGAGCAGTTCTTC. The chain employs TRBV7-3 and TRBJ2-1, with D possibly being TRBD1 or TRBD2 (5 bases each). The CDR3 totals 12 residues. The germline V gene encodes CDR1 SGHTA and CDR2 FQGTGA. V lost 4 bases and J lost 8, with 9 bases in between.